A few counts support the clone carrying this T cell receptor beta chain. The antigen is unknown. The data belong to a study of post-analysis software for immune sequencing data. Study-level background: The cohort encompassed relapsing-remitting, secondary progressive and progressive-relapsing multiple sclerosis disease courses.

Every TCR beta cDNA library bore unique molecular identifiers. T cells, about 0.95 to 10 million of them, yielded about 500,000 cDNA molecules. TCRdb re-analysed the PCR reads in MiXCR, keeping a single row per CDR3 protein. Among around 400,000 distinct CDR3 sequences listed, less than 40% were seen once. Study results and caveats: Normalized Chao1 diversity in multiple sclerosis patients fell significantly below that of controls. When the samples were clustered directly with F measure, those that had been prepared in the same batch showed strong co-clustering.

This receptor was taken from a girl aged 2-10 years with multiple sclerosis. The sequencing input was blood.

The CDR3 reads CASSLSGRGADTQYF. CDR3 DNA: TGTGCCAGCAGCTTAAGCGGGAGAGGCGCAGATACGCAGTATTTT. This chain joins TRBV7-3 and TRBJ2-3; TRBD2 matches at 7 bases. The CDR3 has 15 residues. Germline assignment: CDR1 SGHTA and CDR2 FQGTGA. The V gene end was trimmed by 1 base and the J gene end by 4 bases; junction bases not matched to a gene: 5.